These T cell receptor beta chains were read from a single sample in a study of low-dose radiotherapy and immunotherapy resistance in tumors. Each CDR3 protein is one row after TCRdb ran MiXCR on the reads. Altogether tens of thousands of distinct CDR3 sequences are present, roughly 20% being singletons, with the ten largest covering 13%. Sequenced material: PBMCs, taken after low-dose radiotherapy plus immunotherapy. These receptor sequences come from a female donor with ovarian cancer. The CDR3 runs from the conserved cysteine through the conserved F or W. The D gene is left open where the match is weak. Clone sizes are given selectively: once, few, many, or a class where the clone is expanded.

TRBV28	TRBJ1-2	many	.	CASSTGVYGYTF	TGTGCCAGCAGTACCGGAGTCTATGGCTACACCTTC
TRBV4-3	TRBJ2-1	many	TRBD2	CASSQGLAGGQIF	TGCGCCAGCAGCCAAGGACTAGCGGGAGGGCAGATCTTC
TRBV5-6	TRBJ2-7	.	.	CASSLTGAASYEQYF	TGTGCCAGCAGCTTAACGGGGGCCGCCTCATACGAGCAGTACTTC
TRBV20-1	TRBJ2-1	many	TRBD2	CSASDVSGTSSYNEQFF	TGCAGTGCTAGCGATGTGAGCGGGACGAGCTCCTACAATGAGCAGTTCTTC
TRBV20-1	TRBJ1-1	many	.	CSAREGSTEAFF	TGCAGTGCTAGAGAGGGAAGCACTGAAGCTTTCTTT
TRBV7-9	TRBJ2-7	few	.	CASSPDYYEQYF	TGTGCCAGCAGCCCTGACTACTACGAGCAGTACTTC
TRBV27	TRBJ2-2	many	TRBD2	CASSGKKGLAGVGFPTGELFF	TGTGCCAGCAGTGGAAAAAAGGGACTAGCGGGAGTTGGGTTCCCCACCGGGGAGCTGTTTTTT
TRBV29-1	TRBJ1-1	many	.	CSTTGAFF	TGCAGCACGACGGGGGCTTTCTTT
TRBV5-1	TRBJ1-4	.	TRBD1	CASSPTGGRFEKLFF	TGCGCCAGCAGCCCGACAGGGGGCCGATTTGAAAAACTGTTTTTT
TRBV10-2	TRBJ2-7	many	.	CASRDSGGYEQYF	TGCGCCAGCAGGGACTCCGGGGGATACGAGCAGTACTTC
TRBV19	TRBJ2-7	many	.	CASSHRPSYEQYF	TGTGCCAGTAGCCACAGGCCTTCCTACGAGCAGTACTTC
TRBV5-8	TRBJ2-2	many	TRBD1	CASSSVGQGGRTGGELFF	TGTGCCAGCAGCTCGGTTGGACAGGGGGGACGTACTGGCGGGGAGCTGTTTTTT
TRBV6-1	TRBJ1-4	.	.	CASTGFWVKNCFF	.
TRBV5-1	TRBJ2-1	many	TRBD2	CASSPSGNSYNEQFF	TGCGCCAGCAGCCCTAGCGGGAACTCCTACAATGAGCAGTTCTTC
TRBV5-1	TRBJ2-5	.	TRBD1	CASSSTGQGKETQYF	TGCGCCAGCAGCTCGACGGGACAGGGTAAAGAGACCCAGTACTTC
TRBV6-1	TRBJ2-1	.	TRBD2	CASSLNGRGGNNEQFF	TGTGCCAGCAGTCTTAACGGGAGGGGAGGGAACAATGAGCAGTTCTTC
TRBV2	TRBJ2-1	.	.	CASAGGGYSYNEQFF	TGTGCCAGCGCAGGGGGGGGCTACTCCTACAATGAGCAGTTCTTC
TRBV7-9	TRBJ2-5	many	.	CASSLIASETQYF	TGTGCCAGCAGCTTAATCGCCTCCGAGACCCAGTACTTC
TRBV6-2/TRBV6-3	TRBJ2-5	many	.	CASSDGRDPPPGTQYF	TGTGCCAGCAGTGACGGCAGGGATCCCCCCCCGGGGACCCAGTACTTC
TRBV7-2	TRBJ2-6	.	TRBD2	CASSPKLAGEGGANVLTF	TGTGCCAGCAGCCCTAAACTAGCGGGGGAGGGAGGGGCCAACGTCCTGACTTTC
TRBV28	TRBJ1-2	.	.	CASSLIGRYGYTF	TGTGCCAGCAGTTTAATCGGCCGCTATGGCTACACCTTC
TRBV24-1	TRBJ2-1	many	.	CATSGPFTWNEQFF	TGTGCCACCAGTGGTCCGTTTACCTGGAATGAGCAGTTCTTC
TRBV11-3	TRBJ1-5	many	.	CASSLGGLGNQPQHF	TGTGCCAGCAGCTTAGGAGGGTTGGGCAATCAGCCCCAGCATTTT